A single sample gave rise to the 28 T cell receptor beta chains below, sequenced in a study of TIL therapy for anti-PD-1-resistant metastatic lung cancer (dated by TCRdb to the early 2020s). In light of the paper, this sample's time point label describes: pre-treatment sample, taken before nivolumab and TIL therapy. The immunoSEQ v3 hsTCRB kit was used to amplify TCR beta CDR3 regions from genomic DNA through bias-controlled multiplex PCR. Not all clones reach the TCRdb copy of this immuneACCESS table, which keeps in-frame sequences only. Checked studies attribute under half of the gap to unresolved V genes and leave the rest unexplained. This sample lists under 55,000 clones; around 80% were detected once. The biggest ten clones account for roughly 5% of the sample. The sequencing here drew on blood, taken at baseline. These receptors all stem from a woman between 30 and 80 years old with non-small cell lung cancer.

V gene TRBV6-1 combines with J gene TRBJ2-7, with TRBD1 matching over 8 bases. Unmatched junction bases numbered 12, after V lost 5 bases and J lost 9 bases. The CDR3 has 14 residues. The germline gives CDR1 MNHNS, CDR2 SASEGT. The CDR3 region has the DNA TGTGCCAGCAGTACTCCGGGACAGGCAGCCGGGCAGTACTTC. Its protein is CASSTPGQAAGQYF.

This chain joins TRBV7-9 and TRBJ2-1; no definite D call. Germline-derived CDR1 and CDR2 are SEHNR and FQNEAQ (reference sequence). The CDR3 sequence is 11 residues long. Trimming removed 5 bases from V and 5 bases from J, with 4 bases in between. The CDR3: CASSQNNEQFF. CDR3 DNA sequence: TGTGCCAGCAGCCAGAACAATGAGCAGTTCTTC.

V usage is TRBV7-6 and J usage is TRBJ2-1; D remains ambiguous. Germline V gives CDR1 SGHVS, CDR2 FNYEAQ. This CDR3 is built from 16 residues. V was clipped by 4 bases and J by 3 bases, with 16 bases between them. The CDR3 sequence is CASSSLPNTDYNEQFF. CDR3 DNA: TGTGCCAGCAGCTCCTTACCTAACACAGACTACAATGAGCAGTTCTTC.

DNA for the CDR3: TGTGCCATCAGTGTGACGGACGTCCCAGATACGCAGTATTTT. It encodes CAISVTDVPDTQYF. This chain joins TRBV10-3 and TRBJ2-3; no clear D gene. V lost 4 bases to trimming and J lost 4 bases, with 12 bases between them. There are 14 residues in the CDR3. Germline CDR1 is ENHRY and CDR2 is SYGVKD.

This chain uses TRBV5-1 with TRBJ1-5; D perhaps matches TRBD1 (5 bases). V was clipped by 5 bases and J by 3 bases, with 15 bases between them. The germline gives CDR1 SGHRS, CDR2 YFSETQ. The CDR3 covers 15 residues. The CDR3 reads CASRGGVGANQPQHF. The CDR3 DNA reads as TGCGCCAGCAGGGGAGGTGTCGGGGCCAATCAGCCCCAGCATTTT.

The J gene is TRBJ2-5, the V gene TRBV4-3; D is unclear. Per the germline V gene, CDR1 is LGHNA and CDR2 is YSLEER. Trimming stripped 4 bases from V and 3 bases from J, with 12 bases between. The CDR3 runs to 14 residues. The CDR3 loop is CASSPLVGEETQYF. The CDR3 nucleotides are TGCGCCAGCAGCCCATTAGTAGGAGAAGAGACCCAGTACTTC.

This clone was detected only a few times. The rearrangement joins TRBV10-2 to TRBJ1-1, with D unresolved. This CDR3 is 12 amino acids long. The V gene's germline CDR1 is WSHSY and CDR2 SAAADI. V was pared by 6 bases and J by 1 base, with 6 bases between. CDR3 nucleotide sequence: TGCGCCAGCAGAAGATCGAACACTGAAGCTTTCTTT. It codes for CASRRSNTEAFF.

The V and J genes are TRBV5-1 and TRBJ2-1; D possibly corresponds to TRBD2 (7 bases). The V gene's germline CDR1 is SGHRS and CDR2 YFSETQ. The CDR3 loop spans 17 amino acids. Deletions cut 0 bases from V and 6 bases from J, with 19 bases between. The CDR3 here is CASSLAGGGPAFNEQFF. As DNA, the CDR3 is TGCGCCAGCAGCTTGGCTGGCGGGGGCCCGGCTTTCAATGAGCAGTTCTTC.

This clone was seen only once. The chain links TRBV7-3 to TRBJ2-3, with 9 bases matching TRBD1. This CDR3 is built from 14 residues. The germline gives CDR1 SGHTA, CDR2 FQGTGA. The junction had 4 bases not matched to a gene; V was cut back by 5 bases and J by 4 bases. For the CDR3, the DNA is TGTGCCAGCAGCCGGACAGGGGCGGCAGATACGCAGTATTTT. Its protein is CASSRTGAADTQYF.

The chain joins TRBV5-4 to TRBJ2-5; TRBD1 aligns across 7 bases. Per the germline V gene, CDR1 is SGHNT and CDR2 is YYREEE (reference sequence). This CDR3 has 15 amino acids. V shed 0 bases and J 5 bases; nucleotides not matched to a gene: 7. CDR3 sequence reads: CASSLDRGAVETQYF. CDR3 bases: TGTGCCAGCAGCTTGGACAGGGGCGCGGTGGAGACCCAGTACTTC. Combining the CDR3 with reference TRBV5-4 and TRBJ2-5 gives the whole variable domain ETGVTQSPTHLIKTRGQQVTLRCSSQSGHNTVSWYQQALGQGPQFIFQYYREEENGRGNFPPRFSGLQFPNYSSELNVNALELDDSALYLCASSLDRGAVETQYFGPGTRLLVL.

The CDR3 bases are TGCGCCAGCAGCTTGGCCTCGGGGGTGGTAGAGACCCAGTACTTC. This sequence encodes CASSLASGVVETQYF. V gene TRBV5-1 combines with J gene TRBJ2-5; TRBD2 might be the D (6 bases). CDR1 and CDR2 (germline): SGHRS, YFSETQ. The germline V and J ends were trimmed by 0 bases and 4 bases, with 13 bases remaining between them. The CDR3 totals 15 residues.

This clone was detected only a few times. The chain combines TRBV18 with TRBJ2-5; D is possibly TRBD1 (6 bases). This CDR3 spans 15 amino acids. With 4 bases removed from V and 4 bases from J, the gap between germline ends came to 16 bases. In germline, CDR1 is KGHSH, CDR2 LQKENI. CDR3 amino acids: CASSLTGVDGETQYF. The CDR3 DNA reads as TGTGCCAGCTCACTGACAGGTGTCGATGGAGAGACCCAGTACTTC. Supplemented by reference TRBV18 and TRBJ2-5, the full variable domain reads NAGVMQNPRHLVRRRGQEARLRCSPMKGHSHVYWYRQLPEEGLKFMVYLQKENIIDESGMPKERFSAEFPKEGPSILRIQQVVRGDSAAYFCASSLTGVDGETQYFGPGTRLLVL.

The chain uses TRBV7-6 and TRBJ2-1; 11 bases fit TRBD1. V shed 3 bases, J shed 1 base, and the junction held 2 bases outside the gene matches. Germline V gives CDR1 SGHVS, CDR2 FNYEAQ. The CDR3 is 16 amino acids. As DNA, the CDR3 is TGTGCCAGCAGCTTGGGACAGGGGGGATCCTACAATGAGCAGTTCTTC. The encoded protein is CASSLGQGGSYNEQFF.

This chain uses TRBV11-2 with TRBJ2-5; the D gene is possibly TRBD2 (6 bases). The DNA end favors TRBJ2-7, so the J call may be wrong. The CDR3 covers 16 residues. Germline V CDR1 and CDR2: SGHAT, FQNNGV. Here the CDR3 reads CASTPDRGFVIYEQYF. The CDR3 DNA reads TGTGCCAGCACCCCCGACCGGGGGTTCGTAATCTACGAGCAGTACTTC.

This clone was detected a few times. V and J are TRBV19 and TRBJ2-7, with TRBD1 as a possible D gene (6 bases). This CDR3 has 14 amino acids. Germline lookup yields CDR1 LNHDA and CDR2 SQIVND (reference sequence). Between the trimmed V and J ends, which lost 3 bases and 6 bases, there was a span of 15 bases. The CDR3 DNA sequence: TGTGCCAGTAGTATCAGCGTCAGAGGGGGCGAGCAGTACTTC. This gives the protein CASSISVRGGEQYF.

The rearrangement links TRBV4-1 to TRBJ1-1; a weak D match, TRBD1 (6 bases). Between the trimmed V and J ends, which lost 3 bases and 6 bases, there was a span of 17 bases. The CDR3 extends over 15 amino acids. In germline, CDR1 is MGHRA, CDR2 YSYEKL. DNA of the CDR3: TGCGCCAGCAGCCATTCCGGACAGTTCGTCGCTGAAGCTTTCTTT. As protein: CASSHSGQFVAEAFF.

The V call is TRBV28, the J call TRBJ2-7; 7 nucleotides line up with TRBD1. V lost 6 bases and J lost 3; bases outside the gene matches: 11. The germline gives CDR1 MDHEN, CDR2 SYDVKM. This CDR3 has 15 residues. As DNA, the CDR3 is TGTGCCAGCAGCATGGGAACAGGGGCGTTCTACGAGCAGTACTTC. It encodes CASSMGTGAFYEQYF.

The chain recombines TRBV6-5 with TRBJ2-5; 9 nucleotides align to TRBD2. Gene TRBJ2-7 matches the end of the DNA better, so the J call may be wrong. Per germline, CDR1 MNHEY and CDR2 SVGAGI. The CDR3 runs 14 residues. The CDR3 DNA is TGTGCCAGCAGCGGGACTAGCCTCACCTACGAGCAGTACTTC. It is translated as CASSGTSLTYEQYF.

CDR3 sequence reads: CASSQGTPEHYEQYF. Written as DNA, the CDR3 is TGTGCCAGCAGCCAAGGAACCCCTGAACACTACGAGCAGTACTTC. The chain recombines TRBV4-2 with TRBJ2-7; D call uncertain. The germline V and J ends were trimmed by 1 base and 3 bases, with 13 bases remaining between them. Germline CDR1 reads LGHNA; CDR2 reads YNFKEQ. CDR3 length equals 15 residues.

CDR3 in amino acids: CASSLAGDAGTEAFF. CDR3 bases: TGCGCCAGCAGCTTGGCGGGGGACGCGGGCACTGAAGCTTTCTTT. The V gene is TRBV5-1, the J gene TRBJ1-1; TRBD1 might be the D (5 bases). Germline V lookup: CDR1 SGHRS, CDR2 YFSETQ. This CDR3 has 15 amino acids. Trimming took off 0 bases at V and 4 bases at J, with 13 bases between the two ends.

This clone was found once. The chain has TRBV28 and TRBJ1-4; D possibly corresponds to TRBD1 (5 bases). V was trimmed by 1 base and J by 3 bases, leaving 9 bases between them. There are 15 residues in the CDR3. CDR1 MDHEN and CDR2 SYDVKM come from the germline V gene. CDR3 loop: CASSLSGRSNEKLFF. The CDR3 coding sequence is TGTGCCAGCAGTTTATCGGGGCGGTCTAATGAAAAACTGTTTTTT. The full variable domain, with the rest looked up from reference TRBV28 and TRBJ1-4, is DVKVTQSSRYLVKRTGEKVFLECVQDMDHENMFWYRQDPGLGLRLIYFSYDVKMKEKGDIPEGYSVSREKKERFSLILESASTNQTSMYLCASSLSGRSNEKLFFGSGTQLSVL.

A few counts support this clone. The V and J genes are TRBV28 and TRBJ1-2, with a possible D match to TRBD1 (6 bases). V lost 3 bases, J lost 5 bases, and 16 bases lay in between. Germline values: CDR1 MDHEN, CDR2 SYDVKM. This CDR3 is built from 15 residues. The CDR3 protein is CASSFQAGAMYGYTF. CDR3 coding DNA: TGTGCCAGCAGTTTCCAGGCAGGGGCGATGTATGGCTACACCTTC.

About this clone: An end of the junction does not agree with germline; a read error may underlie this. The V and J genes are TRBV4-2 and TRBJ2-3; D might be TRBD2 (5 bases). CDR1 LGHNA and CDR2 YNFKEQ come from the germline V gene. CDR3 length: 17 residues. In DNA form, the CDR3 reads TGTGCCAGCGGCCACTCGGTGAGAAGGGAGACCCCAGATACGCAGTATTTT. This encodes CASGHSVRRETPDTQYF.

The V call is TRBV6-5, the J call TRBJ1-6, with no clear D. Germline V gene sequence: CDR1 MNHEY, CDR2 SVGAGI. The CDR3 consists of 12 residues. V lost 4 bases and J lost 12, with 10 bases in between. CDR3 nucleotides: TGTGCCAGCAGTTTGTCGAGAAGACCCCTCCACTTT. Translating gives CASSLSRRPLHF.

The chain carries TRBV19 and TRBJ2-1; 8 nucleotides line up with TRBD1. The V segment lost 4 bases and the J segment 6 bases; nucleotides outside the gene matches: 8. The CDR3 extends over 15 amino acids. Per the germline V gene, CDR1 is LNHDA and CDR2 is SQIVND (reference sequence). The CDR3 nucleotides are TGTGCCAGTAGTAATGTAGGACAGGGAGGCAATGAGCAGTTCTTC. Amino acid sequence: CASSNVGQGGNEQFF.

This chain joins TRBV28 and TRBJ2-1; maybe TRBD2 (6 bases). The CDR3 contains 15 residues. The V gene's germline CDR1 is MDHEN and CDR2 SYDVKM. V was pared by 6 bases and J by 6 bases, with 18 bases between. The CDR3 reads CASSPPRRVGNEQFF. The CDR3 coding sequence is TGTGCCAGCAGCCCCCCAAGGAGGGTGGGCAATGAGCAGTTCTTC.

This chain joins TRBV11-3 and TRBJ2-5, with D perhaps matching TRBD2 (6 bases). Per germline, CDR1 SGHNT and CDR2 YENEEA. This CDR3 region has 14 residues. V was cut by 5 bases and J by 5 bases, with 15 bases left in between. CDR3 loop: CASSPTWAGETQYF. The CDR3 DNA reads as TGTGCCAGCAGCCCAACTTGGGCGGGGGAGACCCAGTACTTC.

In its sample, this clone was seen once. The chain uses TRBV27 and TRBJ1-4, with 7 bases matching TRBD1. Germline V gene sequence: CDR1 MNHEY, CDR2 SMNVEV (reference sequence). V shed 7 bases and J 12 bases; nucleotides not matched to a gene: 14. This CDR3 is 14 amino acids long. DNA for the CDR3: TGTGCCAGCAAGAGGACAGGACTAATGAAGGAACTGTTTTTT. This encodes CASKRTGLMKELFF.